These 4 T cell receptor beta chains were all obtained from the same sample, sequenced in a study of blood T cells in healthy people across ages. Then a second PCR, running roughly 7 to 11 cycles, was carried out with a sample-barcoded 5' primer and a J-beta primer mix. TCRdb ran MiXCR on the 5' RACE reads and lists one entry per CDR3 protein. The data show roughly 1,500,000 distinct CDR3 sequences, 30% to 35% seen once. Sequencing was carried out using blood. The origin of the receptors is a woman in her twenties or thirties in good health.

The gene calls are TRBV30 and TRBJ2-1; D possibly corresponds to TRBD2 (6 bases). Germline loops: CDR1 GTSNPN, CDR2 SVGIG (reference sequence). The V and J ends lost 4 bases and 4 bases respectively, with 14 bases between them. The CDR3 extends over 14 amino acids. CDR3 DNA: TGTGCCTGGACCCTAGCGAGGGGATACAATGAGCAGTTCTTC. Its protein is CAWTLARGYNEQFF.

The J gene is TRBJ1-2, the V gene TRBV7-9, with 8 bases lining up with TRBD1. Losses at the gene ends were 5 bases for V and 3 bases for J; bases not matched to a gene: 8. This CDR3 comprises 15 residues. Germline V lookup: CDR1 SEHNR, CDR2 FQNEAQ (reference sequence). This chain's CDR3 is CASSQADREDYGYTF. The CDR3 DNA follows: TGTGCCAGCAGCCAAGCGGACAGGGAGGACTATGGCTACACCTTC.

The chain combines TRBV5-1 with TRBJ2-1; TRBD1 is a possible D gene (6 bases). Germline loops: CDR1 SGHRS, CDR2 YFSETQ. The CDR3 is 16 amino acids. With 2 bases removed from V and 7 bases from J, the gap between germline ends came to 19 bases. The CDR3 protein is CASSFTGNTPGNEQFF. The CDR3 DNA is TGCGCCAGCAGCTTCACAGGGAACACCCCAGGGAATGAGCAGTTCTTC.

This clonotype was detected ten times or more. The CDR3 coding sequence is TGCGCCAGCAGCCACGGAAATGAGCAGTTCTTC. It encodes CASSHGNEQFF. The chain carries TRBV4-1 and TRBJ2-1; D not certain. Trimming took 3 bases from V and 7 from J, leaving 4 bases between them. Germline-derived CDR1 and CDR2 are MGHRA and YSYEKL. CDR3 length equals 11 residues.